This T cell receptor beta chain was identified in a study of blood T cell repertoires in COVID-19. Study context: Acute-phase and convalescent COVID-19 samples originated in the United States, Italy and Spain. PBMCs, B-cell-depleted T cells, or T cells provided the cDNA or gDNA that made up the material.

Germline CDR1 reads SGHDT; CDR2 reads YYEEEE. The CDR3 extends over 15 amino acids. V dropped 4 bases and J dropped 1; count of bases not matched to a gene: 6. As processed by the authors: Counts of nucleated cells, estimated from reference gene primer amplification, were obtained. Measured with immunoSEQ multiplex PCR; TCRdb has only the in-frame clones, and not every one. The DNA gave D and trimming, while V, J and clone size come from that table. The repertoire includes 150,000 to 200,000 clones, more than 75% of them detected once, and 5% to 6.5% sits in the top ten. This clonotype originated in a man in his forties with active or convalescent COVID-19. The chain has TRBV5-6 and TRBJ1-1; 8 positions match TRBD1. Sample: peripheral blood. The chain's CDR3 is CASSPGQGRNTEAFF. DNA for the CDR3: TGTGCCAGCAGCCCCGGACAGGGTCGGAACACTGAAGCTTTCTTT.